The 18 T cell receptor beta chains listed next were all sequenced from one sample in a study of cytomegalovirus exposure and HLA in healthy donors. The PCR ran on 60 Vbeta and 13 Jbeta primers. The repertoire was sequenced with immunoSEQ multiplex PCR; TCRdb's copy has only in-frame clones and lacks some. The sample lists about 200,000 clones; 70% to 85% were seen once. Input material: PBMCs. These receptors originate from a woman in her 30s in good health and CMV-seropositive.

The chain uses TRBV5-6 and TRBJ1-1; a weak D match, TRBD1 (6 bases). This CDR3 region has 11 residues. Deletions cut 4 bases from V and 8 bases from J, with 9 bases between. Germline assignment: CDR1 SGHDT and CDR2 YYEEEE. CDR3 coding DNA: TGTGCCAGCAGCCTTACAGGGGAAGCTTTCTTT. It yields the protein CASSLTGEAFF.

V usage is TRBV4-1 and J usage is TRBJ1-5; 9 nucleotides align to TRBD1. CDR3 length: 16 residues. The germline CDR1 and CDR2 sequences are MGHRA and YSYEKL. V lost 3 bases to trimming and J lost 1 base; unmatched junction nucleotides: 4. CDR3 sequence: CASSHRQGESNQPQHF. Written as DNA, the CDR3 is TGCGCCAGCAGCCATAGACAGGGGGAGAGCAATCAGCCCCAGCATTTT.

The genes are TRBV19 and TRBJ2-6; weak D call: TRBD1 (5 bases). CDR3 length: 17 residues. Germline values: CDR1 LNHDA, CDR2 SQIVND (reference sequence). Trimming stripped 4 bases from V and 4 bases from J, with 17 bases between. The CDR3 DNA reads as TGTGCCAGTAGTACCAGGGCTTCTGAGCCCGGGGCCAACGTCCTGACTTTC. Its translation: CASSTRASEPGANVLTF.

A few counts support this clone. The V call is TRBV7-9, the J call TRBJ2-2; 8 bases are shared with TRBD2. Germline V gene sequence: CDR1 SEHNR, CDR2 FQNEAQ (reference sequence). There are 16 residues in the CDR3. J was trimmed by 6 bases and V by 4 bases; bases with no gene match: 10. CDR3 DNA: TGTGCCAGCAGCTATGCGGGACTAGATTTATCCGGGGAGCTGTTTTTT. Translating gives CASSYAGLDLSGELFF.

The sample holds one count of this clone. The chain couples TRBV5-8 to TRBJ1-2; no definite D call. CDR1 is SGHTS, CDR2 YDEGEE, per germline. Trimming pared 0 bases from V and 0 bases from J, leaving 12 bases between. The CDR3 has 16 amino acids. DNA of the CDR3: TGTGCCAGCAGCTTGGCCTGGGGAGAAGCTAACTATGGCTACACCTTC. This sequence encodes CASSLAWGEANYGYTF.

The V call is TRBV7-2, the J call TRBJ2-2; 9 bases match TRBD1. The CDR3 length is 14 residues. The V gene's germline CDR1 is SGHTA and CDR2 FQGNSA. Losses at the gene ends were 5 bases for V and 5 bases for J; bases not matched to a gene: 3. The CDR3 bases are TGTGCCAGCAGCATCGACAGGGGGACCGGGGAGCTGTTTTTT. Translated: CASSIDRGTGELFF.

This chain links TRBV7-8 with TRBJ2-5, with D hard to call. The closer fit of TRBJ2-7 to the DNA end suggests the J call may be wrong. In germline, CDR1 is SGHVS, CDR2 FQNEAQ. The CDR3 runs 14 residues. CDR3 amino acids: CASCPTLGLHEQYF. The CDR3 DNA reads TGTGCCAGCTGCCCTACCCTGGGCCTCCACGAGCAGTACTTC.

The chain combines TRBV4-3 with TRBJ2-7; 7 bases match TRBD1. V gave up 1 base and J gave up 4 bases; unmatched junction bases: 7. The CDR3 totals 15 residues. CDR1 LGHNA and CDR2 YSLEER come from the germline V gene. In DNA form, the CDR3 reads TGCGCCAGCAGCCAAGGGTCAGGGGGTCCATACGAGCAGTACTTC. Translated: CASSQGSGGPYEQYF.

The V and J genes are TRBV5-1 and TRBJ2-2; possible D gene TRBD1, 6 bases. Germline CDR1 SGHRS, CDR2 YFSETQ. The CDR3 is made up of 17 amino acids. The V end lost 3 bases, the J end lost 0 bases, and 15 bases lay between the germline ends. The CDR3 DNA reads TGCGCCAGCAGCTACATACAGGGAACGGCGAACACCGGGGAGCTGTTTTTT. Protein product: CASSYIQGTANTGELFF.

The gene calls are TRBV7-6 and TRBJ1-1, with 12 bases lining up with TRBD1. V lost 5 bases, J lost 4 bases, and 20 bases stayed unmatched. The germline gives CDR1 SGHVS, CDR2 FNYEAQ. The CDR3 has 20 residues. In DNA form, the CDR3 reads TGTGCCAGCAGCCCCGGTTCGGGACAGGGGGCGTCGGGGCGCTTCACTGAAGCTTTCTTT. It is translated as CASSPGSGQGASGRFTEAFF.

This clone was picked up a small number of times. The CDR3 spells CASSQESRVTGYTF. The CDR3 bases are TGCGCCAGCAGCCAAGAGTCCAGGGTGACTGGCTACACCTTC. The chain has TRBV4-3 and TRBJ1-2; tentatively, D is TRBD1 (5 bases). V was trimmed by 0 bases and J by 7 bases, leaving 12 bases between them. The length of the CDR3 is 14 residues. CDR1 and CDR2 (germline): LGHNA, YSLEER.

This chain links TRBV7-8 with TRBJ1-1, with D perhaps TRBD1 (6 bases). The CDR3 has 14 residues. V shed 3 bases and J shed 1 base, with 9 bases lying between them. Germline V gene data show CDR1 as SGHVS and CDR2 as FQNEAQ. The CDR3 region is CASSFQGRNTEAFF. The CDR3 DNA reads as TGTGCCAGCAGCTTCCAGGGGCGGAACACTGAAGCTTTCTTT.

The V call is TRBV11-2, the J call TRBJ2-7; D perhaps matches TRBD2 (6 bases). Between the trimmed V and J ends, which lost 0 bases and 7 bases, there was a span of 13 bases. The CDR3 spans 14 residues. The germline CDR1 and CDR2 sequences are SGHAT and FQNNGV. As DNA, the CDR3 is TGTGCCAGCAGCTTAGATCTCCACGCGGGGGAGCAGTACTTC. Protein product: CASSLDLHAGEQYF.

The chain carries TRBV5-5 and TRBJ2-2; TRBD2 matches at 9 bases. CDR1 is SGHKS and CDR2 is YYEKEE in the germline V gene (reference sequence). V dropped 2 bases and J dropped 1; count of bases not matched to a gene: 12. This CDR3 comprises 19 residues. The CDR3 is CASSFPRLAGLLNTGELFF. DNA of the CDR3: TGTGCCAGCAGCTTTCCGAGGCTAGCGGGGCTATTGAACACCGGGGAGCTGTTTTTT.

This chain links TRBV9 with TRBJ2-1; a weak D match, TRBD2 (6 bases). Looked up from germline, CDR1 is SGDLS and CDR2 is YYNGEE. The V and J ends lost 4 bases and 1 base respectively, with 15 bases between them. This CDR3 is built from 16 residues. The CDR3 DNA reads TGTGCCAGCAGCTCCCCTGGGGGGACGTCCTACAATGAGCAGTTCTTC. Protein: CASSSPGGTSYNEQFF. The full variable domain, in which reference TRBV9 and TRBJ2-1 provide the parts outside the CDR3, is DSGVTQTPKHLITATGQRVTLRCSPRSGDLSVYWYQQSLDQGLQFLIQYYNGEERAKGNILERFSAQQFPDLHSELNLSSLELGDSALYFCASSSPGGTSYNEQFFGPGTRLTVL.

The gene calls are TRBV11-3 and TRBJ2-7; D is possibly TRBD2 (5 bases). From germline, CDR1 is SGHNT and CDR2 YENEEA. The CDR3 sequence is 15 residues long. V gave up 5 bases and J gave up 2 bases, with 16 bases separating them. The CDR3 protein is CASSPAGGPPYEQYF. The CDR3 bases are TGTGCCAGCAGCCCCGCAGGAGGACCCCCCTACGAGCAGTACTTC.

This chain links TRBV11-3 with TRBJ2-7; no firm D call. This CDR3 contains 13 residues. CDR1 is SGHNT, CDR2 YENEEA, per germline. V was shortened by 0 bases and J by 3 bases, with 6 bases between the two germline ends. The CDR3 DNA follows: TGTGCCAGCAGCTTAGATATTAGCTACGAGCAGTACTTC. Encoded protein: CASSLDISYEQYF.

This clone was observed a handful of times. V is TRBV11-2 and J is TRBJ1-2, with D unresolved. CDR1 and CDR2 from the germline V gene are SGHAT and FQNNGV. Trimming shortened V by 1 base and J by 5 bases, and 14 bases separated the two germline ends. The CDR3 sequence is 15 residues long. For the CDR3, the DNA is TGTGCCAGCAGCTTAGTCCCCGAGGCTGTTTATGGCTACACCTTC. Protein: CASSLVPEAVYGYTF. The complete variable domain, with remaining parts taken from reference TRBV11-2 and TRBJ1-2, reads EAGVAQSPRYKIIEKRQSVAFWCNPISGHATLYWYQQILGQGPKLLIQFQNNGVVDDSQLPKDRFSAERLKGVDSTLKIQPAKLEDSAVYLCASSLVPEAVYGYTFGSGTRLTVV.